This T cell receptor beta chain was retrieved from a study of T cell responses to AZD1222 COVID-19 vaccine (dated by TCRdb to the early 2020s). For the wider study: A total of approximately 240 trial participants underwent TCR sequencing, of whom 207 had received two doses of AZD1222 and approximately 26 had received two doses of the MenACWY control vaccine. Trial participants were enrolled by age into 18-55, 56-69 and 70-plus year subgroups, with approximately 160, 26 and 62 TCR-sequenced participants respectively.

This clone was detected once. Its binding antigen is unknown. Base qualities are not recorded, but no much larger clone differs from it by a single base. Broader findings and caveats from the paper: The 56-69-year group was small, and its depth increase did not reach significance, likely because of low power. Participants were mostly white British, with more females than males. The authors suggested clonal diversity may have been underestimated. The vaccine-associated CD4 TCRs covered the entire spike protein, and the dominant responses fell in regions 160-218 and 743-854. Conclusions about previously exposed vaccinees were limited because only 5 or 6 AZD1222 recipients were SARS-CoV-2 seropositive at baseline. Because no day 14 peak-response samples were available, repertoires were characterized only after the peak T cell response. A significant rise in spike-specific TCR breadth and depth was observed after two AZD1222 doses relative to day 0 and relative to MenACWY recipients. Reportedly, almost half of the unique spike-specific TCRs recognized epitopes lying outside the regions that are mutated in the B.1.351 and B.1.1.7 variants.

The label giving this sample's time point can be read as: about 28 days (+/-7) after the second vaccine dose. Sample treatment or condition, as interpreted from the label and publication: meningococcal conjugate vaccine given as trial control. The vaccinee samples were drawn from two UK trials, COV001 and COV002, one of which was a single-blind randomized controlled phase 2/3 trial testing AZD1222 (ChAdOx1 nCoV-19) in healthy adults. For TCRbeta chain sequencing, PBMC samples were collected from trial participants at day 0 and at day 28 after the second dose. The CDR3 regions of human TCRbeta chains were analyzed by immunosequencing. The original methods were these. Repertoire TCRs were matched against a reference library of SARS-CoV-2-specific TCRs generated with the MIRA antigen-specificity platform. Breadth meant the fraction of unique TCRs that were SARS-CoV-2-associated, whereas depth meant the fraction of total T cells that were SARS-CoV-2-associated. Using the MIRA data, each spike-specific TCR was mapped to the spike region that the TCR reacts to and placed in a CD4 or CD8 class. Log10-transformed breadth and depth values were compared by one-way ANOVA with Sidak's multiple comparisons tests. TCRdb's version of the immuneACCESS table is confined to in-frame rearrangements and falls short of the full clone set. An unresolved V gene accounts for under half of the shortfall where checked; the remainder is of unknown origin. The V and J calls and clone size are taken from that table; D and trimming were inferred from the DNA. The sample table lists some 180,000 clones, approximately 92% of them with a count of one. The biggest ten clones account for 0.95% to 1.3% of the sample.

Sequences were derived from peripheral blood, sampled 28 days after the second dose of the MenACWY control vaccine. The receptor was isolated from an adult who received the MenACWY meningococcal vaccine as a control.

The CDR3 here reads CASRLSPRPQHF. The DNA reads TGTGCCAGCAGGCTGAGCCCGCGGCCCCAGCATTTT. The chain is encoded by TRBV6-5 joined to TRBJ1-5; the D gene is unclear. The V and J ends are trimmed by 6 bases and 9 bases, leaving 12 bases between them. The CDR1 and CDR2 encoded by the germline V gene are MNHEY and SVGAGI. Spanning cysteine to phenylalanine, the CDR3 consists of 12 amino acids. The read is trimmed to its CDR3 DNA, 36 bases read in frame from base 1.